The clone carrying this T cell receptor (beta chain) was counted only a few times. What it binds is not known. In germline, CDR1 is GTSNPN, CDR2 SVGIG (reference sequence). The CDR3 extends over 13 amino acids. The germline V and J ends were trimmed by 2 bases and 4 bases, with 11 bases remaining between them. Some clones are missing from TCRdb's copy, which holds only in-frame ones; the method was immunoSEQ multiplex PCR. The sample includes about 2.2 million clones, 85% to 95% of them seen just once. These data are taken from a study of shared clonotypes between healthy human individuals. Notes on the study in general: A reduction in generation probabilities was seen for non-shared clonotypes relative to those shared by all four donors.

CD8 cells regarded as naive lacked CD45RO, were positively chosen for CCR7, and omitted terminally differentiated effector memory CD45RA+ cells. Only Caucasian adults living in Nashville, Tennessee served as donors. The rearrangement uses TRBV30 and TRBJ1-2; D is unresolved. This receptor was obtained from a man aged 18 to 30 in good health. Some clones in this sample may be carry-over from other donors' samples. The specimen was naive CD8+ T cells from PBMCs. The DNA of the CDR3 is TGTGCCTGGAGTCCCCCCCCGTTCTATGGCTACACCTTC. Encoded protein: CAWSPPPFYGYTF.